A selection of T cell receptor beta chains follows, all from one sample in a study of blood T cell repertoires in COVID-19. Using immunoSEQ multiplex PCR, the repertoire was profiled, and TCRdb retains in-frame clones only, with some absent. Here the sample spans fewer than 100,000 clones, approximately 83% being singletons. Sequencing was performed on peripheral blood. The receptors here all came from a man in his fifties or sixties with acute or convalescent COVID-19. Both conserved end residues are part of each CDR3. A D gene is named only where the DNA matches it firmly. Part of the rows lack a size; the others show once, few, many or a class for expanded clones.

TRBV24-1,-,TRBJ2-3,16,TRBD2,TGTGCCACCAGTGAGGGCCGTAGCGGGAGCACAGATACGCAGTATTTT,CATSEGRSGSTDTQYF
TRBV7-8,-,TRBJ2-7,13,-,TGTGCCAGCAGCTTGGGGCGACTGCGCGAGCAGTACTTC,CASSLGRLREQYF
TRBV6-5,-,TRBJ2-3,15,TRBD2,TGTGCCAGCAGTTACGACGCGGGAGGGACAGATACGCAGTATTTT,CASSYDAGGTDTQYF
TRBV29-1,once,TRBJ2-5,12,-,TGCAGCGTTGAGTTGGGGGCGAAGACCCAGTACTTC,CSVELGAKTQYF
TRBV30,once,TRBJ2-7,11,-,TGTGCCTGGAGCGTAACCTACGAGCAGTACTTC,CAWSVTYEQYF
TRBV30,-,TRBJ2-2,13,TRBD2,TGTGCCTGGAACCCGGGAGGGATCGGGGAGCTGTTTTTT,CAWNPGGIGELFF
TRBV5-4,-,TRBJ2-1,17,-,TGTGCCAGCAGCTTTCTACACTCGAGCGGATACAACAATGAGCAGTTCTTC,CASSFLHSSGYNNEQFF
TRBV4-3,-,TRBJ1-2,14,-,TGCGCCAGCAGCCAAGATCCGGGGGACTATGGCTACACCTTC,CASSQDPGDYGYTF
TRBV11-2,-,TRBJ2-1,15,TRBD2,TGTGCCAGCAGCTTAGACGGGAGGGGGGGCGGTGAGCAGTTCTTC,CASSLDGRGGGEQFF
TRBV3-1/TRBV3-2,-,TRBJ2-7,15,TRBD2,TGTGCCAGCAGCTTGACTAGCGGGAAAAGTCACGAGCAGTACTTC,CASSLTSGKSHEQYF
TRBV14,-,TRBJ1-3,16,-,TGTGCCAGCAGCCAAGTTGCGGGGTCAGCCGGAAACACCATATATTTT,CASSQVAGSAGNTIYF
TRBV19,once,TRBJ1-1,17,-,TGTGCCAGTAGTAACATCAGAGGGGGAAAAGGAGACACTGAAGCTTTCTTT,CASSNIRGGKGDTEAFF
TRBV7-2,-,TRBJ1-6,15,TRBD1,TGTGCCAGCAGCCGGATACAGGGGGCACGTTCACCCCTCCACTTT,CASSRIQGARSPLHF
TRBV5-3,-,TRBJ1-5,15,-,TGTGCCAGAAGCTCCAAGGAGGGGAGGAATCAGCCCCAGCATTTT,CARSSKEGRNQPQHF
TRBV12-3/TRBV12-4,-,TRBJ2-3,12,-,TGTGCCAGCACCCCCTTCCCAGATACGCAGTATTTT,CASTPFPDTQYF
TRBV6-5,-,TRBJ1-6,13,TRBD1,TGTGCCAGCAGGGGACAGGGGGCCTCACCCCTCCACTTT,CASRGQGASPLHF
TRBV9,-,TRBJ2-3,12,-,TGTGCCAGCAGCGTAGTTCAAGATACGCAGTATTTT,CASSVVQDTQYF
TRBV7-3,-,TRBJ2-1,15,TRBD2,TGTGCCAGCAGCATAGCGGGGGGGCCATACAATGAGCAGTTCTTC,CASSIAGGPYNEQFF
TRBV7-2,-,TRBJ2-7,12,-,TGTGCCAGCAGCTTGGGGCGCTACGAGCAGTACTTC,CASSLGRYEQYF
TRBV19,-,TRBJ2-7,16,TRBD2,TGTGCCAGTAGTGGAGGTGCGGGGGACTACTCCTACGAGCAGTACTTC,CASSGGAGDYSYEQYF
TRBV11-3,few,TRBJ2-7,15,TRBD2,TGTGCCAGCAGCCCGGGACTAGCGGCGATATACGAGCAGTACTTC,CASSPGLAAIYEQYF
TRBV3-1/TRBV3-2,-,TRBJ2-2,13,-,TGTGCCAGCAGCCAAGATCTAATCGGGGAGCTGTTTTTT,CASSQDLIGELFF
TRBV5-4,-,TRBJ1-1,16,-,TGTGCCAGCAGCTTGGATTGGGACACTAGGAACACTGAAGCTTTCTTT,CASSLDWDTRNTEAFF
TRBV2,-,TRBJ1-1,13,-,TGTGCCAGCAGCATGTGGCAGAACACTGAAGCTTTCTTT,CASSMWQNTEAFF
TRBV19,once,TRBJ2-7,16,TRBD2,TGTGCCAGTAGTGGTAGACTAGCGACTAGCTCCTACGAGCAGTACTTC,CASSGRLATSSYEQYF
TRBV11-3,-,TRBJ2-7,16,TRBD1,TGTGCCAGCAGCACGACCCCCGGGACAGGGGTGATCGAGCAGTACTTC,CASSTTPGTGVIEQYF
TRBV7-7,-,TRBJ1-4,14,TRBD1,TGTGCTAGCAGCCTGACAGGGTTTGGTGAAAAACTGTTTTTT,CASSLTGFGEKLFF
TRBV21-1,-,TRBJ2-4,16,-,TGTGCCAGCAGCAAAGTCAAGGGGATGCCCAAAAACATTCAGTACTTC,CASSKVKGMPKNIQYF
TRBV14,once,TRBJ2-1,13,-,TGTGCCAGCAGCCAAGCTGGGGAGGATGAGCAGTTCTTC,CASSQAGEDEQFF
TRBV19,-,TRBJ2-3,12,-,TGTGCCACTCCCGGGAGCACAGATACGCAGTATTTT,CATPGSTDTQYF
TRBV9,-,TRBJ2-3,16,TRBD2,TGTGCCAGCAGCTTAGGGACTAGCGGGGGGGCATCGACGCAGTATTTT,CASSLGTSGGASTQYF
TRBV5-1,-,TRBJ2-3,16,-,TGCGCCAGCAGCCAGGAGGGGCGCATCAATACAGATACGCAGTATTTT,CASSQEGRINTDTQYF
TRBV3-1/TRBV3-2,-,TRBJ2-7,15,TRBD2,TGTGCCAGCTCCTTTGCTCTAGCGGGAGGGTCCGAGCAGTACTTC,CASSFALAGGSEQYF
TRBV6-1,-,TRBJ1-1,15,-,TGTGCCAGCAGTGAAGTTCCTAAAAACAGGGTTGAAGCTTTCTTT,CASSEVPKNRVEAFF
TRBV5-4,-,TRBJ2-1,16,TRBD2,TGTGCCAGCAGCACCAGCGGGAGCGGGGGTTACAATGAGCAGTTCTTC,CASSTSGSGGYNEQFF
TRBV18,-,TRBJ2-5,13,TRBD1,TGTGCCAGCTCACCGGGACAGGGAGAGACCCAGTACTTC,CASSPGQGETQYF
TRBV6-6,-,TRBJ1-6,12,-,TGTGCCATCTGGAGGATGGATTCACCCCTCCACTTT,CAIWRMDSPLHF
TRBV6-4,-,TRBJ1-2,13,TRBD1,TGTGCCAGCAGTGACACAGGGGACTATGGCTACACCTTC,CASSDTGDYGYTF
TRBV7-6,-,TRBJ2-3,13,-,TGTGCCAGCAGCTTAGTAGGAACGGGGGCGCAGTATTTT,CASSLVGTGAQYF
TRBV5-1,-,TRBJ2-1,17,TRBD2,TGCGCCAGCAGCTTGGCCAGCTTAGCGGGGGACGCGAATGAGCAGTTCTTC,CASSLASLAGDANEQFF
TRBV29-1,-,TRBJ2-7,14,TRBD2,TGCAGCGTTCGGACTAGCGGGAGAAGCCACGAGCAGTACTTC,CSVRTSGRSHEQYF
TRBV7-9,-,TRBJ1-2,14,-,TGTGCCAGCAGCTTAGTGGAGGGCCTAGGAGGCTACACCTTC,CASSLVEGLGGYTF
TRBV6-2/TRBV6-3,-,TRBJ1-2,14,-,TGTGCCAGCAGTTACGACACGACTACCTATGGCTACACCTTC,CASSYDTTTYGYTF
TRBV6-5,-,TRBJ2-2,14,-,TGTGCCAGCAACCCCCGGCGGGGCACCGGGGAGCTGTTTTTT,CASNPRRGTGELFF
TRBV6-5,-,TRBJ2-7,16,-,TGTGCCAGCAGTTACTCGATTGCTACTTCCAGGTACGAGCAGTACTTC,CASSYSIATSRYEQYF
TRBV5-4,-,TRBJ2-2,15,-,TGTGCCAGCAGCCCTAGTCGGGGATACACCGGGGAGCTGTTTTTT,CASSPSRGYTGELFF
TRBV29-1,-,TRBJ2-2,17,TRBD1,TGCAGCCGCCCGGGGACAGGGCTTTACTCGAACACCGGGGAGCTGTTTTTT,CSRPGTGLYSNTGELFF
TRBV5-4,few,TRBJ1-1,15,TRBD1,TGTGCCAGCAGCCGGACGACAGGGGTGAACACTGAAGCTTTCTTT,CASSRTTGVNTEAFF
TRBV7-8,-,TRBJ1-4,15,-,TGTGCCAGCAGCTTTTCAGGGTCTTCTGGGGAAAAACTGTTTTTT,CASSFSGSSGEKLFF
TRBV11-1,-,TRBJ2-7,12,TRBD1,TGTGCCAGCAGGGGACAGGACTACGAGCAGTACTTC,CASRGQDYEQYF
TRBV11-2,-,TRBJ2-3,14,TRBD2,TGTGCCAGCAGCTTACCCTCGGGGGGGCATACGCAGTATTTT,CASSLPSGGHTQYF
TRBV7-6,-,TRBJ2-5,15,-,TGTGCCAGCAGCTTAGAATTCGGTAGGGGGGAGACCCAGTACTTC,CASSLEFGRGETQYF
TRBV12-3/TRBV12-4,-,TRBJ1-2,13,TRBD1,TGTGCCAGCAGTGCGGACAGGGTAGGAGGCTACACCTTC,CASSADRVGGYTF
TRBV7-2,many,TRBJ1-1,14,TRBD1,TGTGCCAGCAGCTTGGCGACAGGGAGCACTGAAGCTTTCTTT,CASSLATGSTEAFF